The text below deals with one T cell receptor (beta chain). The sample comes from a study of blood T cell repertoires in COVID-19. In the study overall: Samples representing acute and convalescent COVID-19 were sourced from the United States, Italy and Spain.

Here immunoSEQ multiplex PCR was the method, and the copy in TCRdb shows in-frame clones only, minus some. The sample records under 200,000 clones, 88% being singletons. Those enrolled, adults aged roughly 18 to 95 years, came from some 23 US areas. Participants' own reports of clinical history determined their cohort assignment. V was shortened by 7 bases and J by 2 bases, with 15 bases between the two germline ends. The CDR3 loop spans 14 amino acids. The germline V gene encodes CDR1 LNHDA and CDR2 SQIVND (reference sequence). The TCR comes from a woman aged 50 to 60 who had recovered from COVID-19. The source material was PBMCs or T cells enriched from blood (not recorded which). V is TRBV19 and J is TRBJ2-7; possibly TRBD1 for D (6 bases). DNA for the CDR3: TGTGCCAGTACCACCGGGACACCCACCTACGAGCAGTACTTC. This sequence encodes CASTTGTPTYEQYF.